This TCR beta chain derives from a study of vaccination and CD4 T cells after COVID-19. In the study overall: A few convalescent patients gave samples at day 14 and days 161 to 241 post-vaccination. The stimulating agents, overlapping spike peptides, came from SARS-CoV-2, HCoV-NL63, HCoV-OC43 and HCoV-229E.

Time point reported: late sampling 161 to 241 days after vaccination in a few convalescent patients. Treatment of the sample: approximately 9-day PBMC culture with coronavirus spike peptide pools or control peptides (ViraFEST assay). Cultured CD4+ T-cell DNA underwent Oncomine TCR Beta short-read sequencing. TCRdb ran MiXCR on the PCR reads and lists one entry per CDR3 protein. The top ten clones hold 4.5% to 5.5% of a sample with 20,000 to 25,000 distinct CDR3 sequences, approximately 41% of them seen once. The germline gives CDR1 DFQATT, CDR2 SNEGSKA (reference sequence). CDR3 length: 13 residues. The J segment lost 8 bases and the V segment lost 4 bases, leaving 5 bases of the junction unmatched. In this sample, this clonotype turned up a few times. The antigen remains unidentified.

The chain employs TRBV20-1 and TRBJ1-6; the match to TRBD1 covers 7 bases. This material consisted of CD4+ T cells from blood, cultured in vitro, taken about 7 months after SARS-CoV-2 vaccination. This TCR was sampled from a human donor who had recovered from COVID-19. Here the CDR3 DNA reads TGCAGTGCTACGCGGGACAGCGATTCACCCCTCCACTTT. Amino acids: CSATRDSDSPLHF.